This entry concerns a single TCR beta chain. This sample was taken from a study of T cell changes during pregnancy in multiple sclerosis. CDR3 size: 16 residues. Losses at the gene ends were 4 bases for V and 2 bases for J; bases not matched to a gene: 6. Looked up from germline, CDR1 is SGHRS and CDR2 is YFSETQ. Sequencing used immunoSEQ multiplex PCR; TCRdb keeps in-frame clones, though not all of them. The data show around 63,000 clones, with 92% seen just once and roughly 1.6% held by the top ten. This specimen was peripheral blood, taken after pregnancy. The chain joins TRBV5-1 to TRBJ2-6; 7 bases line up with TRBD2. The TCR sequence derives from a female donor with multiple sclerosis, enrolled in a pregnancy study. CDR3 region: CASSGVAGAGANVLTF. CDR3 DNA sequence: TGCGCCAGCAGCGGTGTCGCGGGAGCTGGGGCCAACGTCCTGACTTTC.